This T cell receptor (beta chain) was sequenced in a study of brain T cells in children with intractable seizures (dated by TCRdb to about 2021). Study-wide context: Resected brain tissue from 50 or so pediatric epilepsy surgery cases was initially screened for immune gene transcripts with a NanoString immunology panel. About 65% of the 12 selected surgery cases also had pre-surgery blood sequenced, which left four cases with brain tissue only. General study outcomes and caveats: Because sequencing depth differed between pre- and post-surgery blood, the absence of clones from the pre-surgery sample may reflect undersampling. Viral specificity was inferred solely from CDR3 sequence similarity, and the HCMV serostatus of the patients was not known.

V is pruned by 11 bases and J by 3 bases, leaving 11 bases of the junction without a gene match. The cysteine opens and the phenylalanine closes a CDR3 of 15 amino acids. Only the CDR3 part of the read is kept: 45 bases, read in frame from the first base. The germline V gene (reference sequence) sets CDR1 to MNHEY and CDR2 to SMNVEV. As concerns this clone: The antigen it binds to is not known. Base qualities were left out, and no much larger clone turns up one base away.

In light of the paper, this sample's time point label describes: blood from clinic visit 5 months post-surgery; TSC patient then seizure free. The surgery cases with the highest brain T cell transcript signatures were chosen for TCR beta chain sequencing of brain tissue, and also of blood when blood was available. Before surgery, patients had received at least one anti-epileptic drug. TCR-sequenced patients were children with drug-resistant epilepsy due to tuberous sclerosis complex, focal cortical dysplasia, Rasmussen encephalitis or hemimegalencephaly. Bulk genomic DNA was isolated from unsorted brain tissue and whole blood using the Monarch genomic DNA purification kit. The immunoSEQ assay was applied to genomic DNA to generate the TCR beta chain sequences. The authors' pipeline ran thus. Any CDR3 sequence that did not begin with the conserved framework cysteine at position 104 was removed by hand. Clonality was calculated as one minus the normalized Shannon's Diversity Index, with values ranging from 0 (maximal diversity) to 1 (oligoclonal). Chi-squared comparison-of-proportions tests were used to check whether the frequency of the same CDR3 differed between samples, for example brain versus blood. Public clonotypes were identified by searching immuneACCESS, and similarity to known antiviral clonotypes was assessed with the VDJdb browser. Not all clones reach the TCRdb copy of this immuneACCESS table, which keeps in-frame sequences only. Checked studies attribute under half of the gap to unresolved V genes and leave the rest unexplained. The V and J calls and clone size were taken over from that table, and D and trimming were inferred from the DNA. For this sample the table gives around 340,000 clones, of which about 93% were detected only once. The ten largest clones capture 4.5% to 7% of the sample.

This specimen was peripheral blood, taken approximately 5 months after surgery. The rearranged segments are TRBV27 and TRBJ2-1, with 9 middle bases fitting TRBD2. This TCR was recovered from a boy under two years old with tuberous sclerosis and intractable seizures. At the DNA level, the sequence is TGTGCCGGCGGGCTAGGTAGCGGGGGCTACAATGAGCAGTTCTTC. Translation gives CAGGLGSGGYNEQFF.